This entry is about one T cell receptor beta chain. This CDR3 spans 13 amino acids. The V gene's germline CDR1 is MNHEY and CDR2 SVGAGI. V was clipped by 7 bases and J by 4 bases; unmatched bases: 6. The data were obtained in a study of blood T cell repertoires in COVID-19. On the study more broadly: Some COVID-19 samples were acute and others convalescent; all came from the United States, Italy and Spain. PBMCs, B-cell-depleted T cells, or T cells provided the cDNA or gDNA that made up the material.

Authors' data handling: Cell counts per sample came from amplifying reference gene primers. Repertoires were generated with immunoSEQ multiplex PCR, while TCRdb's copy carries only in-frame clones and drops some. V and J calls and clone size come straight from that table; D and trimming were deduced from the DNA. Here the sample spans tens of thousands of clones, roughly 89% being singletons. The J gene is TRBJ2-7, the V gene TRBV6-5; TRBD2 agrees at 8 bases. The source of this sequence is a woman between 45 and 65 years old in a cohort sampled during active COVID-19. Material: peripheral blood. The CDR3 nucleotides are TGTGCCAGCAAGGCGGGGGGATTATACGAGCAGTACTTC. It is translated as CASKAGGLYEQYF.